The text below deals with one T cell receptor beta chain. Its target is not known. The PCR contained 60 Vbeta and 13 Jbeta primers. Repertoires were generated with immunoSEQ multiplex PCR, while TCRdb's copy carries only in-frame clones and drops some. In the table there are tens of thousands of clones, 67% of which are singletons. This specimen belongs to a study of cytomegalovirus exposure and HLA in healthy donors. Findings and caveats of the study: The authors later found most CMV-associated TCR beta chains appeared HLA-restricted. Differences between HLA loci emerged in a later analysis of TCR association rates, with DRB1 most and HLA-C fewest.

Trimming took 0 bases from V and 3 from J; bases not matched to a gene: 4. The CDR3 has 15 residues. CDR1 and CDR2 (germline): MNHEY, SMNVEV (reference sequence). This sequence was found in a man aged 25-45 years in good health and CMV-seronegative. Sequences were obtained from PBMCs. The chain carries TRBV27 and TRBJ2-7; 8 bases are a match to TRBD2. CDR3 nucleotides: TGTGCCAGCAGTTTATCGGGGGCGGGAGGCTACGAGCAGTACTTC. This encodes CASSLSGAGGYEQYF.